These 21 T cell receptor beta chains were all obtained from the same sample, sequenced in a study of response to subunit inactivated influenza vaccine listed by TCRdb under 2018. Receptor amplification or capture employed RT-PCR. Instrument used: Illumina HiSeq 2500. TCRdb reanalyzed the raw reads on its own, using fastp at Q25 for trimming and MiXCR for clone calling, and kept in-frame beta chains. Every CDR3 protein is listed once, alongside the most common genes and DNA of its rows. The sample table lists about 700,000 distinct CDR3 sequences, 11% to 15% of them with a count of one. 6% to 8% of the sample is taken by the ten largest. The sequencing here drew on PBMCs from blood, taken 14 to 15 days before vaccination. These receptors were obtained from a man over 45 who received an inactivated influenza vaccine. Donor details come from another sample of the same person, matched by shared clones.

The chain has TRBV28 and TRBJ2-6; TRBD1 might be the D (5 bases). With 5 bases removed from V and 2 bases from J, the gap between germline ends came to 10 bases. This CDR3 region has 15 residues. CDR1 and CDR2 (germline): MDHEN, SYDVKM. This CDR3 is CASSPGWPGANVLTF. DNA for the CDR3: TGTGCCAGCAGTCCAGGGTGGCCTGGGGCCAACGTCCTGACTTTC.

This clonotype was observed a few times. The gene calls are TRBV20-1 and TRBJ2-5, with D possibly TRBD2 on 5 matching bases. This CDR3 is built from 16 residues. Per germline, CDR1 DFQATT and CDR2 SNEGSKA (reference sequence). V was shortened by 5 bases and J by 4 bases, with 23 bases between the two germline ends. DNA for the CDR3: TGCAGTGCTGGCGGGCAATCTTCCTGGGGTTTAGAGACCCAGTACTTC. Amino acids: CSAGGQSSWGLETQYF.

The genes are TRBV7-2 and TRBJ2-5, with D possibly matching TRBD2 (5 bases). Germline V CDR1 and CDR2: SGHTA, FQGNSA. The length of the CDR3 is 15 residues. Trimming removed 2 bases from V and 2 bases from J, with 12 bases in between. CDR3 region: CASSLIPGRQETQYF. For the CDR3, the DNA is TGTGCCAGCAGCTTAATTCCGGGGAGACAAGAGACCCAGTACTTC.

This clonotype was observed a handful of times. The J gene is TRBJ2-3, the V gene TRBV7-2; 9 bases align to TRBD2. The germline CDR1 and CDR2 sequences are SGHTA and FQGNSA. The CDR3 runs to 17 residues. Trimming cost V 5 bases and J 1 base; bases outside gene matches: 10. The CDR3 loop reads CASSQRGRLAGTDTQYF. The DNA for the CDR3 is TGTGCCAGCAGCCAACGGGGGAGACTAGCGGGCACAGATACGCAGTATTTT.

The J gene is TRBJ1-1, the V gene TRBV3-1; tentative D call: TRBD1 (5 bases). Trimming pared 1 base from V and 1 base from J, leaving 13 bases between. Germline CDR1 is LGHDT and CDR2 is YNNKEL (reference sequence). This CDR3 is built from 16 residues. The CDR3 loop is CASSQVPGGRNTEAFF. The CDR3 DNA is TGTGCCAGCAGCCAAGTCCCGGGGGGGAGGAACACTGAAGCTTTCTTT.

This clonotype was seen more than once but under ten times. The J gene is TRBJ2-1, the V gene TRBV20-1; D is unresolved. Per the germline V gene, CDR1 is DFQATT and CDR2 is SNEGSKA (reference sequence). This CDR3 comprises 13 residues. V lost 3 bases and J lost 8, with 14 bases in between. CDR3: CSASFTPLDEQFF. Written as DNA, the CDR3 is TGCAGTGCTAGTTTCACTCCCCTAGATGAGCAGTTCTTC.

This clonotype occurred many times. The chain links TRBV20-1 to TRBJ2-7; D may be TRBD2 (6 bases). The CDR3 loop spans 14 amino acids. CDR1 DFQATT and CDR2 SNEGSKA come from the germline V gene (reference sequence). Trimming pared 5 bases from V and 5 bases from J, leaving 19 bases between. CDR3 nucleotide sequence: TGCAGTGCTCCGATTTCAGGGAGGCTCGACGAGCAGTACTTC. It codes for CSAPISGRLDEQYF.

In its sample, this clonotype was seen many times. The chain employs TRBV29-1 and TRBJ2-3, with a weak D call TRBD1 (6 bases). Deletions cut 7 bases from V and 1 base from J, with 6 bases between. Germline lookup yields CDR1 SQVTM and CDR2 ANQGSEA. CDR3 size: 11 residues. The CDR3 DNA is TGCAGCGGGACAGGCACAGATACGCAGTATTTT. The encoded protein is CSGTGTDTQYF.

The V and J genes are TRBV10-3 and TRBJ2-7, with D possibly being TRBD2 (6 bases). V lost 2 bases to trimming and J lost 6 bases, with 8 bases between them. Per germline, CDR1 ENHRY and CDR2 SYGVKD. CDR3 length equals 12 residues. The CDR3 here is CAISEGAGEQYF. Written as DNA, the CDR3 is TGTGCCATCAGTGAGGGAGCGGGCGAGCAGTACTTC.

This clonotype showed up just a few times. The chain employs TRBV7-2 and TRBJ2-2; TRBD2 agrees at 7 bases. Trimming took 3 bases from V and 0 from J; bases not matched to a gene: 4. CDR3 size: 16 residues. From germline, CDR1 is SGHTA and CDR2 FQGNSA. The CDR3 sequence is CASSLAGVTNTGELFF. As DNA, the CDR3 is TGTGCCAGCAGCTTGGCGGGAGTTACGAACACCGGGGAGCTGTTTTTT.

This clonotype has ten or more counts. The gene calls are TRBV20-1 and TRBJ1-4; possibly TRBD1 for D (5 bases). V lost 1 base and J 7 bases, leaving 10 bases between the germline ends. Germline values: CDR1 DFQATT, CDR2 SNEGSKA (reference sequence). The CDR3 consists of 13 residues. As DNA, the CDR3 is TGCAGTGCTAGAGGGGACTTGGGTGAAAAACTGTTTTTT. This translates into CSARGDLGEKLFF.

This clonotype was observed a few times. The chain has TRBV27 and TRBJ1-4; D gene uncertain. Germline V gene data show CDR1 as MNHEY and CDR2 as SMNVEV (reference sequence). The V end lost 3 bases, the J end lost 11 bases, and 16 bases lay between the germline ends. The length of the CDR3 is 14 residues. CDR3 DNA: TGTGCCAGCAGTTTTTCCATAGCATCGGGGAAACTGTTTTTT. This codes for CASSFSIASGKLFF.

This chain joins TRBV15 and TRBJ2-5; D is ambiguous. CDR1 LNHNV and CDR2 YYDKDF come from the germline V gene (reference sequence). The CDR3 sequence is 14 residues long. The V and J ends lost 2 bases and 3 bases respectively, with 10 bases between them. The CDR3 loop is CATSRLGGEETQYF. The CDR3 nucleotides are TGTGCCACCAGCAGATTGGGCGGAGAAGAGACCCAGTACTTC.

The CDR3 DNA follows: TGTGCGACCACGACAGGGGGCGTTCTGAAAGCTTTCTTT. Amino acid sequence: CATTTGGVLKAFF. The chain is built from TRBV6-1 and TRBJ1-1; 10 bases agree with TRBD1. CDR1 and CDR2 (germline): MNHNS, SASEGT. This CDR3 has 13 amino acids.

The gene calls are TRBV20-1 and TRBJ2-5, with 9 bases fitting TRBD2. The germline V gene encodes CDR1 DFQATT and CDR2 SNEGSKA (reference sequence). This CDR3 is 13 amino acids long. V lost 4 bases and J lost 3; bases outside the gene matches: 3. The chain's CDR3 is CSAKRLAEETQYF. In DNA, the CDR3 is TGCAGTGCTAAAAGACTAGCGGAAGAGACCCAGTACTTC.

The V call is TRBV20-1, the J call TRBJ2-7; 9 nucleotides align to TRBD2. This CDR3 comprises 14 residues. Per germline, CDR1 DFQATT and CDR2 SNEGSKA (reference sequence). The V gene end was trimmed by 6 bases and the J gene end by 7 bases; junction bases not matched to a gene: 13. The CDR3 sequence is CSATAAGGPGEQYF. Here the CDR3 DNA reads TGCAGTGCAACGGCGGCGGGAGGGCCGGGGGAGCAGTACTTC.

In this sample, this clonotype turned up a few times. An end of the junction does not agree with germline; a read error may underlie this. J is TRBJ2-7 and V is TRBV20-1, with 10 bases fitting TRBD2. Per germline, CDR1 DFQATT and CDR2 SNEGSKA (reference sequence). CDR3 length: 16 residues. The CDR3 reads CSARGGLAGDPYEQYF. CDR3 nucleotides: TGCAGTGCGAGAGGGGGCCTAGCGGGAGACCCATACGAGCAGTACTTC.

This clonotype was counted at least ten times. This chain joins TRBV5-6 and TRBJ2-5; D possibly corresponds to TRBD1 (6 bases). The CDR3 spans 14 residues. Germline CDR1 is SGHDT and CDR2 is YYEEEE. Trimming took 3 bases from V and 0 from J, leaving 9 bases between them. CDR3 region: CASSSTGYQETQYF. CDR3 sequence (DNA): TGTGCCAGCAGCTCTACAGGGTACCAAGAGACCCAGTACTTC.

This clonotype occurred a few times. The rearrangement joins TRBV3-1 to TRBJ2-5; a weak D match, TRBD1 (5 bases). The CDR3 is made up of 16 amino acids. From germline, CDR1 is LGHDT and CDR2 YNNKEL (reference sequence). The ends were cut back, 0 bases at V and 2 bases at J, with 13 bases in the middle. CDR3 sequence (DNA): TGTGCCAGCAGCCAAGAGGCGCCAGACAGACAAGAGACCCAGTACTTC. Protein: CASSQEAPDRQETQYF.

This clonotype appeared a few times. The chain has TRBV5-1 and TRBJ2-5; 10 positions match TRBD1. CDR3 length: 15 residues. V lost 3 bases to trimming and J lost 3 bases; unmatched junction nucleotides: 5. CDR1 SGHRS and CDR2 YFSETQ come from the germline V gene. CDR3 sequence reads: CASSSGTGVEETQYF. CDR3 DNA: TGCGCCAGCAGCTCCGGGACAGGGGTGGAAGAGACCCAGTACTTC.

This clonotype was found a few times. V gene TRBV12-3 or TRBV12-4 combines with J gene TRBJ1-4, with 8 positions matching TRBD1. The CDR3 runs 15 residues. With V trimmed by 1 base and J by 6 bases, 4 bases remained unmatched. CDR3 in amino acids: CASSLGPGGDEKLFF. CDR3 DNA sequence: TGTGCCAGCAGTTTAGGGCCAGGGGGCGATGAAAAACTGTTTTTT.